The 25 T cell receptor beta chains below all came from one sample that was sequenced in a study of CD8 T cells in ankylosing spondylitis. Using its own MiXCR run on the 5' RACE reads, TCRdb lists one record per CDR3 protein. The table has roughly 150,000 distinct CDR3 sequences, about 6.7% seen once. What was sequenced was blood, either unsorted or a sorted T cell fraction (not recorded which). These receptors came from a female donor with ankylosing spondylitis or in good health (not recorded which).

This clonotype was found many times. This CDR3 reads CASSRQGPNSPLHF. The CDR3, as DNA: TGTGCCAGCAGCCGACAGGGACCAAATTCACCCCTCCACTTT. The chain couples TRBV7-9 to TRBJ1-6; the match to TRBD1 covers 7 bases. V was clipped by 5 bases and J by 7 bases; unmatched bases: 5. This CDR3 region has 14 residues. Per the germline V gene, CDR1 is SEHNR and CDR2 is FQNEAQ (reference sequence). The entire variable domain, with the rest obtained from reference TRBV7-9 and TRBJ1-6, is as follows: DTGVSQNPRHKITKRGQNVTFRCDPISEHNRLYWYRQTLGQGPEFLTYFQNEAQLEKSRLLSDRFSAERPKGSFSTLEIQRTEQGDSAMYLCASSRQGPNSPLHFGNGTRLTVT.

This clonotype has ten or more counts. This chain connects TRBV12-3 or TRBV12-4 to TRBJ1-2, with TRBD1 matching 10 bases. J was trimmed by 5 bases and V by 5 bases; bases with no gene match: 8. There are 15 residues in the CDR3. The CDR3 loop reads CASSPLRDRGYGYTF. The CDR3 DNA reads TGTGCCAGCAGTCCCCTTCGGGACAGGGGATATGGCTACACCTTC.

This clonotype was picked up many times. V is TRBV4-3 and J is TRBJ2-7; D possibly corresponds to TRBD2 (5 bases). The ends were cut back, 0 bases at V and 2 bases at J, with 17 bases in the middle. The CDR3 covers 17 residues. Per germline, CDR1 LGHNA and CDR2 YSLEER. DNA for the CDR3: TGCGCCAGCAGCCAAGATGCGATTGGGAGAGGCCCCTACGAGCAGTACTTC. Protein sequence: CASSQDAIGRGPYEQYF.

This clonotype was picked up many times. CDR3 sequence (DNA): TGTGCCAGCAGTGTGGACAGGGCTAGCAATCAGCCCCAGCATTTT. As protein: CASSVDRASNQPQHF. The V and J genes are TRBV28 and TRBJ1-5; 8 bases map to TRBD1. With V trimmed by 5 bases and J by 0 bases, 3 bases remained unmatched. The CDR3 length is 15 residues. Germline-derived CDR1 and CDR2 are MDHEN and SYDVKM.

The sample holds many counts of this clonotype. CDR3 nucleotides: TGTGCCAGCAGCGTAGGGGTCAATAGCGGGGTGTTCCAAGAGACCCAGTACTTC. It yields the protein CASSVGVNSGVFQETQYF. V and J are TRBV9 and TRBJ2-5; 8 nucleotides match TRBD2. V shed 0 bases, J shed 1 base, and the junction held 11 bases outside the gene matches. This CDR3 has 18 amino acids. The germline V gene encodes CDR1 SGDLS and CDR2 YYNGEE.

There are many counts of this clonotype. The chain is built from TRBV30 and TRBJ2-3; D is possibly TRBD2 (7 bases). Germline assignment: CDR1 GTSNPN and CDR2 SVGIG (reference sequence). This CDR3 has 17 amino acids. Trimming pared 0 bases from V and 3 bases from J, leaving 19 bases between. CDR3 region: CAWSVPIGGASTDTQYF. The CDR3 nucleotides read TGTGCCTGGAGTGTACCTATAGGGGGGGCCTCGACAGATACGCAGTATTTT.

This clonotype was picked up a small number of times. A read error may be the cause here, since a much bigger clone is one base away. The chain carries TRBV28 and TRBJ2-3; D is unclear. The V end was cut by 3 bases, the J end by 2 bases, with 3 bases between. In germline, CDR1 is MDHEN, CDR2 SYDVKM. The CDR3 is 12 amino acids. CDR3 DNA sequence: TGTGCCAGCAGTTTCGTCACAGATACGCAGTATTTT. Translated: CASSFVTDTQYF.

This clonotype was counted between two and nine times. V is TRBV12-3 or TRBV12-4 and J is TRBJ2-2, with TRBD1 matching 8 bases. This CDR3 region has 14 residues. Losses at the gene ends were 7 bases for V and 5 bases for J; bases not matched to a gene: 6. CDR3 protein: CASTLTGVTGELFF. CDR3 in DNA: TGTGCCAGCACCCTGACAGGGGTAACCGGGGAGCTGTTTTTT.

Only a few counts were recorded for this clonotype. The CDR3 DNA reads as TGTGCCAGCAGCGAAAGGACAGGGCTCAATCAGCCCCAGCATTTT. It codes for CASSERTGLNQPQHF. The V call is TRBV6-1, the J call TRBJ1-5, with TRBD1 matching 8 bases. V lost 6 bases to trimming and J lost 3 bases; unmatched junction nucleotides: 7. The CDR3 consists of 15 residues. CDR1 and CDR2 from the germline V gene are MNHNS and SASEGT.

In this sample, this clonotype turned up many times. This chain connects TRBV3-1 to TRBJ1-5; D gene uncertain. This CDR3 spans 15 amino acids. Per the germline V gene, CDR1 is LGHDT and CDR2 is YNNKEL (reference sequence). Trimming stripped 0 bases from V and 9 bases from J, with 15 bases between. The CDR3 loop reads CASSQDTQLYRPQHF. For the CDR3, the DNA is TGTGCCAGCAGCCAAGACACACAGTTGTACCGGCCCCAGCATTTT.

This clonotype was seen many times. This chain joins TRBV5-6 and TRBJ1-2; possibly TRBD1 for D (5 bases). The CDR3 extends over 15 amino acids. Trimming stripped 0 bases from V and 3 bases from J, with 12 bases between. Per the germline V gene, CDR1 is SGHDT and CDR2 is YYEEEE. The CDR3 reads CASSLANPTDYGYTF. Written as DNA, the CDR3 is TGTGCCAGCAGCTTGGCTAATCCGACAGACTATGGCTACACCTTC.

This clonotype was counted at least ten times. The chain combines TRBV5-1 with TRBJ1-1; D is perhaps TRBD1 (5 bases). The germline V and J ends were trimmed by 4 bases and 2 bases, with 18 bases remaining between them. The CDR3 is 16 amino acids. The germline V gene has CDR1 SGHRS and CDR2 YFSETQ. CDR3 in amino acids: CASSPVGAVANTEAFF. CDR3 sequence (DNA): TGCGCCAGCAGCCCGGTTGGGGCAGTGGCAAACACTGAAGCTTTCTTT.

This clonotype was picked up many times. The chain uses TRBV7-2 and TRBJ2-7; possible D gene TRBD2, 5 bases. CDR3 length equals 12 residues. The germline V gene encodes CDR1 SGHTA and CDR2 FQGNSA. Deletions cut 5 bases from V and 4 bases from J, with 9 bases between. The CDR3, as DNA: TGTGCCAGCAGCCCGGACTTATACGAGCAGTACTTC. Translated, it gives CASSPDLYEQYF. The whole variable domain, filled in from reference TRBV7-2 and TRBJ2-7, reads GAGVSQSPSNKVTEKGKDVELRCDPISGHTALYWYRQSLGQGLEFLIYFQGNSAPDKSGLPSDRFSAERTGGSVSTLTIQRTQQEDSAVYLCASSPDLYEQYFGPGTRLTVT.

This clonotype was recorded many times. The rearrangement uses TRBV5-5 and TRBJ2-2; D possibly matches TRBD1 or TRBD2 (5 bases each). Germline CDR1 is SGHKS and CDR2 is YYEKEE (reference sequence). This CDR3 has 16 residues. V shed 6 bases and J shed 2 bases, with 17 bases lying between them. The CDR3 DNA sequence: TGTGCCAGCATCTCCTGGGACCGGTTAAACACCGGGGAGCTGTTTTTT. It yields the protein CASISWDRLNTGELFF.

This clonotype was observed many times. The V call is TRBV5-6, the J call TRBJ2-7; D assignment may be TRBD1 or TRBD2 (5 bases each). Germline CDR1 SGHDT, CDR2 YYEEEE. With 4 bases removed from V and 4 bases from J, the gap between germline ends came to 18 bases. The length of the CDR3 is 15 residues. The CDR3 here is CASSREPGPRYEQYF. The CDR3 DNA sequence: TGTGCCAGCAGCCGAGAGCCGGGACCGAGATACGAGCAGTACTTC.

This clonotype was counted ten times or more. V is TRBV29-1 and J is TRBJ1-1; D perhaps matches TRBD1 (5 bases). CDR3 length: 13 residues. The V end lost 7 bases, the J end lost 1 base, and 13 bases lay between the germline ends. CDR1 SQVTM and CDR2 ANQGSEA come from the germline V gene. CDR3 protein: CSALAGTNTEAFF. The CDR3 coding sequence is TGCAGCGCCTTAGCCGGGACGAACACTGAAGCTTTCTTT.

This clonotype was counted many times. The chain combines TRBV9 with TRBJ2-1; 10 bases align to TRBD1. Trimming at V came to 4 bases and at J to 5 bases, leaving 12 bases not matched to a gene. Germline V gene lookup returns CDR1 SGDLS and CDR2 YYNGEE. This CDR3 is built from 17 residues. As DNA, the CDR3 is TGTGCCAGCAGCTCACGCGGGGGACAGGGGCTTAACAATGAGCAGTTCTTC. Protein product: CASSSRGGQGLNNEQFF.

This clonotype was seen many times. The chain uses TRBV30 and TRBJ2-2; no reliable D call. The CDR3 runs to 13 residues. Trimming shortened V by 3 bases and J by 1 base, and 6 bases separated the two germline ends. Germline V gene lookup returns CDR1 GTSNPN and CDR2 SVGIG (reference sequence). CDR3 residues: CAWREQNTGELFF. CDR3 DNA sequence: TGTGCCTGGAGGGAACAGAACACCGGGGAGCTGTTTTTT.

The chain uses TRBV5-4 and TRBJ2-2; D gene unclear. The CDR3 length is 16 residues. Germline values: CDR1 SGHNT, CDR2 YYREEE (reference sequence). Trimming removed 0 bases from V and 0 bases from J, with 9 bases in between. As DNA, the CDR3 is TGTGCCAGCAGCTTGGGGGGTGGCGCGAACACCGGGGAGCTGTTTTTT. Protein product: CASSLGGGANTGELFF. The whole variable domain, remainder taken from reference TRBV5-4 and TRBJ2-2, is ETGVTQSPTHLIKTRGQQVTLRCSSQSGHNTVSWYQQALGQGPQFIFQYYREEENGRGNFPPRFSGLQFPNYSSELNVNALELDDSALYLCASSLGGGANTGELFFGEGSRLTVL.

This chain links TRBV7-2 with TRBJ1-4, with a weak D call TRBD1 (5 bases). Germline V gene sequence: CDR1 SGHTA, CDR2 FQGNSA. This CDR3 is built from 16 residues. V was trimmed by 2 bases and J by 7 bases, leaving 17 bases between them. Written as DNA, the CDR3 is TGTGCCAGCAGCTTATTCCCCAAGGGGCAGAGTGAAAAACTGTTTTTT. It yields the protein CASSLFPKGQSEKLFF.

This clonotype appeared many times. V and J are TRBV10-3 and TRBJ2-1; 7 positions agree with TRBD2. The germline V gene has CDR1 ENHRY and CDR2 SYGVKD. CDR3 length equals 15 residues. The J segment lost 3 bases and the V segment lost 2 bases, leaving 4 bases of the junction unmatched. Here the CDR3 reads CAISEASGGYNEQFF. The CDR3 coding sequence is TGTGCCATCAGTGAGGCGTCGGGGGGCTACAATGAGCAGTTCTTC.

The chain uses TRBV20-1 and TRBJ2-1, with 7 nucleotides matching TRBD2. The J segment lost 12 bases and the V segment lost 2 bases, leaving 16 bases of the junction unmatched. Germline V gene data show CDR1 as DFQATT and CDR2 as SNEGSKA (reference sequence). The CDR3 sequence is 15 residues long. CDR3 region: CSARRAGSTGFRQFF. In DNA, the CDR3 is TGCAGTGCTAGACGAGCGGGGAGTACGGGATTTAGGCAGTTCTTC.

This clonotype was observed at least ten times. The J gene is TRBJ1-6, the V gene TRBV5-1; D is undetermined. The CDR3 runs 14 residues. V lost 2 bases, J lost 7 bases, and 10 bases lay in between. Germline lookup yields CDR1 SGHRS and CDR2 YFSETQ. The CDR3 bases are TGCGCCAGCAGCTTCGAAGGGTTGAATTCACCCCTCCACTTT. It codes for CASSFEGLNSPLHF.

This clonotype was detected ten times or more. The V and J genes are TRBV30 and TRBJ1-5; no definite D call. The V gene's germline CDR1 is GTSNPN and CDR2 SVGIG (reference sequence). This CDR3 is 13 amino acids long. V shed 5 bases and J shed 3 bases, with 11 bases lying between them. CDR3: CAWGRSLNQPQHF. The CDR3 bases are TGTGCCTGGGGACGGAGCCTCAATCAGCCCCAGCATTTT.

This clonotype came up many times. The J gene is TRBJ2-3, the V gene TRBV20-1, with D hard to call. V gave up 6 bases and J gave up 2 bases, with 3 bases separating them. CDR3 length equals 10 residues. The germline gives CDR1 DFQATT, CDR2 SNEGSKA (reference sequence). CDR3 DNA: TGCAGTGCCACCACAGATACGCAGTATTTT. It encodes CSATTDTQYF.